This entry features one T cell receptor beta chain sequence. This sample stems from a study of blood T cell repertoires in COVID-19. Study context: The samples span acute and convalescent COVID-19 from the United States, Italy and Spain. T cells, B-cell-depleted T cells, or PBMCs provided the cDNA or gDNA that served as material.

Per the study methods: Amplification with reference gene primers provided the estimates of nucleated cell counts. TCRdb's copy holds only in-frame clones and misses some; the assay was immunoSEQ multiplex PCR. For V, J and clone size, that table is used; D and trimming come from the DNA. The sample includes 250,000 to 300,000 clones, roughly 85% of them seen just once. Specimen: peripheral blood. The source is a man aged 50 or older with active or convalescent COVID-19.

Here the CDR3 DNA reads TGCGCCAGCAGCTTGTTCTCTATGGGACATCCGGAAAAACTGTTTTTT. It translates to CASSLFSMGHPEKLFF. The rearrangement uses TRBV5-1 and TRBJ1-4; possibly TRBD1 for D (6 bases). Germline CDR1 reads SGHRS; CDR2 reads YFSETQ. The CDR3 loop spans 16 amino acids. Deletions cut 1 base from V and 8 bases from J, with 18 bases between.